The 18 T cell receptor beta chains below were found in one sample sequenced in a study of T cell changes during pregnancy in multiple sclerosis. Data came from immunoSEQ multiplex PCR; TCRdb stores just in-frame clones and leaves some out. The sample includes 40,000 to 50,000 clones, approximately 94% of them seen just once. Specimen: CD4+ T cells from peripheral blood mononuclear cells, collected in the third trimester of pregnancy. These TCRs come from a female donor with multiple sclerosis, enrolled in a pregnancy study.

The chain carries TRBV11-1 and TRBJ2-1, with 8 bases that match TRBD2. After removal of 5 bases from V and 15 bases from J, the junction contained 9 bases not matched to a gene. CDR3 length: 12 amino acids. Germline V lookup: CDR1 SGHAT, CDR2 FQDESV (reference sequence). The CDR3 region is CASSTWTSLPFF. The CDR3 DNA is TGTGCCAGCAGCACCTGGACTAGCCTTCCGTTCTTC.

V and J are TRBV5-4 and TRBJ2-7; TRBD2 is a possible D gene (5 bases). Germline V lookup: CDR1 SGHNT, CDR2 YYREEE (reference sequence). The CDR3 contains 13 residues. V shed 3 bases and J shed 7 bases, with 14 bases lying between them. In DNA, the CDR3 is TGTGCCAGCAGCTCCTCAGCGGTGGATGAGCAGTACTTC. It specifies CASSSSAVDEQYF. Complete variable domain (other parts from reference TRBV5-4 and TRBJ2-7): ETGVTQSPTHLIKTRGQQVTLRCSSQSGHNTVSWYQQALGQGPQFIFQYYREEENGRGNFPPRFSGLQFPNYSSELNVNALELDDSALYLCASSSSAVDEQYFGPGTRLTVT.

The rearrangement joins TRBV6-6 to TRBJ2-7; 9 nucleotides align to TRBD2. The germline gives CDR1 MNHNY, CDR2 SVGAGI (reference sequence). The CDR3 totals 15 residues. V was clipped by 6 bases and J by 2 bases; unmatched bases: 8. CDR3 DNA sequence: TGTGCCAGCAGCAGCGGGCAGCGGGAGGCCTACGAGCAGTACTTC. Translation gives CASSSGQREAYEQYF.

This chain uses TRBV5-5 with TRBJ1-5, with a weak D call TRBD1 (5 bases). The germline CDR1 and CDR2 sequences are SGHKS and YYEKEE (reference sequence). The CDR3 consists of 18 residues. Trimming removed 4 bases at V and 4 bases at J, with 24 bases between. CDR3 bases: TGTGCCAGCAGCGTAGTCCAGGGAACCGGAGCCGGTAATCAGCCCCAGCATTTT. It specifies CASSVVQGTGAGNQPQHF.

V gene TRBV6-5 combines with J gene TRBJ1-2, with D tentatively TRBD1 (5 bases). Per the germline V gene, CDR1 is MNHEY and CDR2 is SVGAGI. Between the trimmed V and J ends, which lost 8 bases and 8 bases, there was a span of 21 bases. The CDR3 length is 14 residues. CDR3 in amino acids: CASRPAGLLQGYTF. The DNA for the CDR3 is TGTGCCAGCCGTCCCGCGGGACTGCTACAGGGCTACACCTTC.

The rearrangement uses TRBV6-5 and TRBJ1-2; no clear D gene. This CDR3 is 15 amino acids long. CDR1 is MNHEY, CDR2 SVGAGI, per germline. The germline V and J ends were trimmed by 5 bases and 8 bases, with 21 bases remaining between them. The CDR3 DNA reads TGTGCCAGCAGTGCAGGTTCGCCCCAAGGGAGCGGCTACACCTTC. Protein product: CASSAGSPQGSGYTF.

This clone was recorded only once. This chain links TRBV7-2 with TRBJ1-2, with 9 bases identical to TRBD1. The CDR3 runs 14 residues. V lost 2 bases to trimming and J lost 8 bases; unmatched junction nucleotides: 6. From germline, CDR1 is SGHTA and CDR2 FQGNSA. The CDR3 DNA reads as TGTGCCAGCAGCTTAAGGGGGACAGGGATCGGCTACACCTTC. Translating gives CASSLRGTGIGYTF.

The J gene is TRBJ2-7, the V gene TRBV28; TRBD1 agrees at 8 bases. The CDR3 sequence is 17 residues long. The V gene end was trimmed by 5 bases and the J gene end by 1 base; junction bases not matched to a gene: 13. Germline loops: CDR1 MDHEN, CDR2 SYDVKM. This CDR3 reads CASSHPSPGQGSYEQYF. The CDR3 DNA follows: TGTGCCAGCAGTCACCCATCCCCTGGACAGGGATCCTACGAGCAGTACTTC.

This clone occurred a few times. The chain employs TRBV9 and TRBJ2-7, with D possibly matching TRBD2 (6 bases). Germline loops: CDR1 SGDLS, CDR2 YYNGEE. The CDR3 sequence is 14 residues long. V was clipped by 3 bases and J by 6 bases, with 16 bases between them. CDR3 amino acids: CASSGLAADGEQYF. For the CDR3, the DNA is TGTGCCAGCAGCGGTTTAGCGGCAGACGGCGAGCAGTACTTC.

This sequence joins TRBV7-9 and TRBJ1-2; D remains ambiguous. This CDR3 is 16 amino acids long. The germline V gene has CDR1 SEHNR and CDR2 FQNEAQ (reference sequence). Trimming took off 1 base at V and 4 bases at J, with 16 bases between the two ends. The CDR3 DNA is TGTGCCAGCAGCTTAGGATTAGCCGGTATGGTCTATGGCTACACCTTC. Translating it yields CASSLGLAGMVYGYTF.

V and J are TRBV7-6 and TRBJ2-1; 9 nucleotides line up with TRBD1. The CDR3 is 15 residues long. V dropped 4 bases and J dropped 5; count of bases not matched to a gene: 6. Germline CDR1 reads SGHVS; CDR2 reads FNYEAQ. DNA of the CDR3: TGTGCCAGCAGCTCCCGGACAGGGGCAAACAATGAGCAGTTCTTC. The encoded protein is CASSSRTGANNEQFF.

The V and J genes are TRBV5-1 and TRBJ1-2; no clear D. With 0 bases removed from V and 1 base from J, the gap between germline ends came to 13 bases. This CDR3 is built from 16 residues. Germline CDR1 SGHRS, CDR2 YFSETQ. CDR3 coding DNA: TGCGCCAGCAGCTTGGCCTCCACAGCCTTTAACTATGGCTACACCTTC. Residues: CASSLASTAFNYGYTF.

This rearrangement joins TRBV19 to TRBJ2-7; D remains ambiguous. V was trimmed by 4 bases and J by 2 bases, leaving 6 bases between them. Germline V lookup: CDR1 LNHDA, CDR2 SQIVND (reference sequence). The CDR3 covers 12 residues. The CDR3 DNA reads TGTGCCAGTAGTAATGGCCCCTACGAGCAGTACTTC. Its protein product is CASSNGPYEQYF.

The chain joins TRBV5-4 to TRBJ1-2; 8 nucleotides agree with TRBD1. Trimming removed 4 bases from V and 2 bases from J; junction bases left unmatched: 7. Germline V gives CDR1 SGHNT, CDR2 YYREEE (reference sequence). This CDR3 comprises 15 residues. The chain's CDR3 is CASSRQTGVNYGYTF. The DNA for the CDR3 is TGTGCCAGCAGCCGTCAGACAGGGGTGAACTATGGCTACACCTTC.

The rearrangement joins TRBV7-2 to TRBJ2-1, with D possibly being TRBD2 (6 bases). CDR1 and CDR2 (germline): SGHTA, FQGNSA. This CDR3 has 14 amino acids. Trimming took 1 base from V and 4 from J, leaving 8 bases between them. The DNA for the CDR3 is TGTGCCAGCAGCTTAGGGAGGGCGTACAATGAGCAGTTCTTC. This sequence encodes CASSLGRAYNEQFF.

CDR3 DNA: TGTGCCAGCAGCTTAGGACTAGCGGGAGGACTTAAGCAGTTCTTC. It encodes CASSLGLAGGLKQFF. V gene TRBV7-2 combines with J gene TRBJ2-1; 13 bases agree with TRBD2. J was trimmed by 11 bases and V by 1 base; bases with no gene match: 5. From germline, CDR1 is SGHTA and CDR2 FQGNSA. The CDR3 consists of 15 residues.

This chain links TRBV7-9 with TRBJ2-1, with TRBD2 identical over 8 bases. V lost 6 bases to trimming and J lost 4 bases; unmatched junction nucleotides: 8. There are 15 residues in the CDR3. In germline, CDR1 is SEHNR, CDR2 FQNEAQ (reference sequence). This CDR3 reads CASSSIAGQYNEQFF. CDR3 DNA sequence: TGTGCCAGCAGTTCGATAGCGGGGCAATACAATGAGCAGTTCTTC.

The chain recombines TRBV4-1 with TRBJ2-2, with 9 bases that match TRBD1. J lost 1 base, V lost 2 bases, and 8 bases had no gene match. The CDR3 length is 18 residues. Germline V gene lookup returns CDR1 MGHRA and CDR2 YSYEKL. CDR3 loop: CASSQKLRTGENTGELFF. CDR3 sequence (DNA): TGCGCCAGCAGCCAAAAACTTCGGACAGGGGAGAACACCGGGGAGCTGTTTTTT.